This T cell receptor beta chain was observed in a study of shared clonotypes between healthy human individuals. The overall study: Those who served as donors were two women and a few men between the ages of 18 and 49. Study-level findings and limits: Clonotypes that were shared across a few donors made up 4.5% to 5% of naive CD4 clonotypes. Even with large depth, rarefaction showed that sorted-subset sequencing was incomplete.

Points on this clone: Its antigen is unidentified.

Measured with immunoSEQ multiplex PCR; TCRdb has only the in-frame clones, and not every one. Altogether approximately 2,200,000 clones are present, 93% being singletons, with the ten largest covering 1.5% to 2%. CD45RO negativity and positive selection for CCR7 defined naive CD8 cells, a population that excluded terminally differentiated effector memory CD45RA+ cells. Nashville, Tennessee was home to all donors, who were Caucasian adults. The CDR3 is made up of 14 amino acids. CDR1 SEHNR and CDR2 FQNEAQ come from the germline V gene (reference sequence). Between the trimmed V and J ends, which lost 6 bases and 5 bases, there was a span of 16 bases.

The sequenced material came from naive CD8+ T cells from PBMCs. The TCR was taken from a man in his late teens or twenties in good health. Some clones in this sample may be carry-over from other donors' samples. The J gene is TRBJ2-5, the V gene TRBV7-9; D may be TRBD1 (5 bases). In nucleotides, the CDR3 is TGTGCCAGCAGTACGGGTCTACCAGGGGAGACCCAGTACTTC. This codes for CASSTGLPGETQYF.